Below, one TCR beta chain is given with its context. What it recognizes is unknown. The data originate from a study of identical twins. Findings and limits, study-wide: An excess of low generation probability was shown by twin-shared out-of-frame alpha sequences.

This CDR3 comprises 17 residues. With 6 bases removed from V and 2 bases from J, the gap between germline ends came to 17 bases. In germline, CDR1 is LGHNA, CDR2 YNFKEQ. Using its own MiXCR run on the 5' RACE reads, TCRdb lists one record per CDR3 protein. Among 1.5 million to 2 million distinct CDR3 sequences listed, around a third were seen once. The chain combines TRBV4-2 with TRBJ1-6, with D unresolved. This TCR was recovered from a newborn girl in good health. The sample was cord blood. The CDR3 loop is CASRTKAQPTYNSPLHF. The CDR3 DNA sequence: TGTGCCAGCAGGACAAAGGCACAGCCGACCTATAATTCACCCCTCCACTTT.